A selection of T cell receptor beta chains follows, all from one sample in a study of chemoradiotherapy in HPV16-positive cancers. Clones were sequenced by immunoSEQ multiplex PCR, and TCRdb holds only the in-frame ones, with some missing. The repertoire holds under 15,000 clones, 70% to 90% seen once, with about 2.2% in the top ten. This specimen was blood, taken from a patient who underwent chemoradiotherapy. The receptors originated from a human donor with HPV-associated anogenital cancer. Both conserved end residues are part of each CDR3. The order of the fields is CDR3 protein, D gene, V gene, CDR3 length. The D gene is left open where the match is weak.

CDR3: CASSPRGSGNTIYF; D: -; V: TRBV13; length: 14
CDR3: CASSRLLGTEAFF; D: -; V: TRBV18; length: 13
CDR3: CASSPLGQSTDTQYF; D: -; V: TRBV7-3; length: 15
CDR3: CASSPDQGAGELFF; D: TRBD1; V: TRBV18; length: 14
CDR3: CASSAQGDTQYF; D: TRBD1; V: TRBV19; length: 12
CDR3: CASSVDIRGDEQYF; D: -; V: TRBV9; length: 14
CDR3: CASSSTPGVRGPDTQYF; D: -; V: TRBV5-1; length: 17
CDR3: CASSMIIADTQYF; D: -; V: TRBV19; length: 13
CDR3: CAISESLADETQYF; D: TRBD2; V: TRBV10-3; length: 14
CDR3: CASSRVRQNHEQYF; D: -; V: TRBV4-1; length: 14
CDR3: CASRTSGGGLIAGELFF; D: TRBD2; V: TRBV25-1; length: 17
CDR3: CASSPRDRRDLTGEQYF; D: TRBD1; V: TRBV13; length: 17
CDR3: CASSPGGSRRGTGELFF; D: -; V: TRBV11-3; length: 17
CDR3: CASSQEQGASYNSPLHF; D: TRBD1; V: TRBV4-3; length: 17
CDR3: CASSPSGGAGDTQYF; D: TRBD2; V: TRBV6-5; length: 15
CDR3: CASSPRRGATNEKLFF; D: -; V: TRBV19; length: 16
CDR3: CASSYYPSSYEQYF; D: -; V: TRBV6-5; length: 14
CDR3: CSVEEHGLRDNEQFF; D: -; V: TRBV29-1; length: 15
CDR3: CASSPSVTYSPLHF; D: -; V: TRBV18; length: 14
CDR3: CASSLRGGTYEQYF; D: TRBD2; V: TRBV5-4; length: 14
CDR3: CASSLWGERDNEQFF; D: -; V: TRBV5-1; length: 15
CDR3: CASRGPYTEAFF; D: -; V: TRBV25-1; length: 12
CDR3: CASSDRGRTEAFF; D: TRBD1; V: TRBV19; length: 13
CDR3: CASSPAGRRNTEAFF; D: -; V: TRBV5-1; length: 15
CDR3: CASSPGARRDTQYF; D: -; V: TRBV6-6; length: 14
CDR3: CASSQGPNTGELFF; D: -; V: TRBV4-3; length: 14
CDR3: CASRSEGGGLNEQYF; D: -; V: TRBV6-6; length: 15
CDR3: CASSRGPNTEAFF; D: -; V: TRBV7-3; length: 13
CDR3: CASHQQEGNTIYF; D: -; V: TRBV7-9; length: 13
CDR3: CASSPGLAARRGEQYF; D: TRBD2; V: TRBV11-2; length: 16
CDR3: CASSIAGNEQFF; D: -; V: TRBV19; length: 12
CDR3: CASSRGESSYNEQFF; D: TRBD2; V: TRBV6-4; length: 15
CDR3: CASSTSDRAGNTIYF; D: TRBD1; V: TRBV6-1; length: 15
CDR3: CASSQEGLAFYEQYF; D: TRBD2; V: TRBV4-2; length: 15
CDR3: CASSIAQGANYGYTF; D: -; V: TRBV19; length: 15
CDR3: CASRRGTGDTEAFF; D: TRBD1; V: TRBV6-6; length: 14
CDR3: CSVEARQKETQYF; D: -; V: TRBV29-1; length: 13
CDR3: CAILKPRGEQFF; D: -; V: TRBV2; length: 12
CDR3: CASSLGLQGMSYGNTIYF; D: -; V: TRBV5-1; length: 18
CDR3: CASSSWSQQGQTNEQFF; D: TRBD1; V: TRBV19; length: 17
CDR3: CASSTDSGANVLTF; D: -; V: TRBV6-4; length: 14
CDR3: CASSLGEVQAEAFF; D: -; V: TRBV5-4; length: 14
CDR3: CASSLRERATEAFF; D: -; V: TRBV7-9; length: 14
CDR3: CASSRDRTGSGANVLTF; D: -; V: TRBV2; length: 17
CDR3: CASSQGQTYEQYF; D: TRBD1; V: TRBV18; length: 13
CDR3: CASSKGVGYTF; D: -; V: TRBV19; length: 11
CDR3: CASSFRGRPNEQFF; D: TRBD1; V: TRBV11-1; length: 14
CDR3: CASSEAMGDEKLFF; D: -; V: TRBV6-1; length: 14
CDR3: CASSRGGTNEKLFF; D: -; V: TRBV5-4; length: 14
CDR3: CASSPTGTGGEETQYF; D: TRBD1; V: TRBV4-1; length: 16
CDR3: CASSQATGGEKLFF; D: TRBD1; V: TRBV5-1; length: 14
CDR3: CASSPWTAGIYEQYF; D: -; V: TRBV18; length: 15
CDR3: CASSLRDRGTGELFF; D: -; V: TRBV5-4; length: 15